Below are 7 T cell receptor beta chains sequenced from a single sample in a study of OX40 agonist ivuxolimab in advanced cancers. Repertoires were generated with immunoSEQ multiplex PCR, while TCRdb's copy carries only in-frame clones and drops some. The sample has tens of thousands of clones; 85% to 95% are singletons. Source: CD4+ or CD8+ T cells sorted from blood, taken in a trial of the OX40 agonist ivuxolimab. These TCRs come from an adult with an advanced solid tumor such as melanoma, head and neck, liver or kidney cancer.

The chain uses TRBV5-1 and TRBJ2-1, with TRBD1 matching over 8 bases. Germline CDR1 SGHRS, CDR2 YFSETQ. The V and J ends lost 2 bases and 7 bases, in that order; junction bases with no gene match: 2. The CDR3 extends over 13 amino acids. The chain's CDR3 is CASSFQGANEQFF. The CDR3 nucleotides are TGCGCCAGCAGCTTCCAGGGGGCAAATGAGCAGTTCTTC.

The chain links TRBV29-1 to TRBJ1-3; D gene unclear. The V gene lost 6 bases and the J gene lost 4 bases, with 16 bases spanning the gap. Germline V gene lookup returns CDR1 SQVTM and CDR2 ANQGSEA. The CDR3 spans 14 residues. The CDR3 bases are TGCAGCGTCTTAACCCCCGGGAACGGAAACACCATATATTTT. Its protein is CSVLTPGNGNTIYF.

The J gene is TRBJ1-1, the V gene TRBV18, with 7 bases matching TRBD1. The CDR3 sequence is 16 residues long. Germline values: CDR1 KGHSH, CDR2 LQKENI. V dropped 0 bases and J dropped 4; count of bases not matched to a gene: 8. CDR3 residues: CASSPPDIQGFTEAFF. The DNA for the CDR3 is TGTGCCAGCTCACCACCGGATATACAGGGGTTCACTGAAGCTTTCTTT.

DNA for the CDR3: TGTGCCAGCAGCGTAGGCCGCGTTGACGGAGGCTATAATTCACCCCTCCACTTT. This encodes CASSVGRVDGGYNSPLHF. The chain uses TRBV9 and TRBJ1-6, with unresolved D. There are 18 residues in the CDR3. Germline-derived CDR1 and CDR2 are SGDLS and YYNGEE. Trimming pared 0 bases from V and 3 bases from J, leaving 16 bases between.

The chain employs TRBV27 and TRBJ1-2, with D perhaps TRBD1 (6 bases). Looked up from germline, CDR1 is MNHEY and CDR2 is SMNVEV (reference sequence). The CDR3 contains 15 residues. The V gene lost 2 bases and the J gene lost 3 bases, with 13 bases spanning the gap. The CDR3 here is CASSLRQVGDYGYTF. DNA of the CDR3: TGTGCCAGCAGTTTAAGACAGGTCGGCGACTATGGCTACACCTTC.

The rearrangement uses TRBV15 and TRBJ2-7, with D unclear. Germline V gene lookup returns CDR1 LNHNV and CDR2 YYDKDF (reference sequence). With 3 bases removed from V and 7 bases from J, the gap between germline ends came to 10 bases. The CDR3 covers 12 residues. CDR3 loop: CATSSLKSEQYF. CDR3 in DNA: TGTGCCACCAGCAGCCTCAAGAGTGAGCAGTACTTC.

The chain recombines TRBV4-2 with TRBJ2-5, with 10 bases fitting TRBD2. The V segment lost 2 bases and the J segment 1 base; nucleotides outside the gene matches: 7. CDR1 and CDR2 (germline): LGHNA, YNFKEQ. There are 17 residues in the CDR3. The CDR3 loop is CASSQQREGRGQETQYF. The CDR3 nucleotides read TGTGCCAGCAGCCAACAGCGGGAGGGCCGGGGCCAAGAGACCCAGTACTTC.